This entry lists 14 T cell receptor beta chains sequenced from one sample in a study of cytomegalovirus exposure and HLA in healthy donors. This PCR relied on a set of 60 Vbeta primers and 13 Jbeta primers. Only in-frame clones appear in the TCRdb table, and some are missing; sequencing was by immunoSEQ multiplex PCR. The table includes approximately 260,000 clones, over 90% detected once. Sequenced sample: PBMCs. These receptors were taken from a girl aged 2 to 10 in good health and CMV-seronegative.

This sequence joins TRBV6-6 and TRBJ2-3; the match to TRBD2 covers 13 bases. There are 15 residues in the CDR3. Germline CDR1 and CDR2: MNHNY and SVGAGI (reference sequence). Trimming removed 8 bases from V and 5 bases from J; junction bases left unmatched: 7. CDR3 protein: CASVPGTSGKDTQYF. CDR3 DNA: TGTGCCAGCGTCCCCGGGACTAGCGGGAAAGATACGCAGTATTTT.

The chain joins TRBV7-8 to TRBJ1-3, with 8 bases that match TRBD1. The length of the CDR3 is 17 residues. Germline trimming cut 5 bases from V and 1 base from J; bases unmatched to any gene: 10. The germline V gene encodes CDR1 SGHVS and CDR2 FQNEAQ. The CDR3 sequence is CASSPRTGKGSGNTIYF. For the CDR3, the DNA is TGTGCCAGCAGCCCTCGGACAGGGAAAGGATCTGGAAACACCATATATTTT.

The rearrangement uses TRBV7-8 and TRBJ2-7; 12 bases are shared with TRBD2. This CDR3 region has 18 residues. The germline gives CDR1 SGHVS, CDR2 FQNEAQ. The V and J ends lost 5 bases and 0 bases, in that order; junction bases with no gene match: 11. The CDR3 nucleotides read TGTGCCAGCAGCCCCGGGACTAGCGGGTCACTTAGCTCCTACGAGCAGTACTTC. This codes for CASSPGTSGSLSSYEQYF. The full variable domain, with the rest looked up from reference TRBV7-8 and TRBJ2-7, is GAGVSQSPRYKVAKRGQDVALRCDPISGHVSLFWYQQALGQGPEFLTYFQNEAQLDKSGLPSDRFFAERPEGSVSTLKIQRTQQEDSAVYLCASSPGTSGSLSSYEQYFGPGTRLTVT.

V gene TRBV6-1 combines with J gene TRBJ2-3; 11 positions match TRBD2. V lost 3 bases and J lost 5; bases outside the gene matches: 7. Germline V gene sequence: CDR1 MNHNS, CDR2 SASEGT. This CDR3 spans 16 amino acids. CDR3 in amino acids: CASSDLAGGQRDTQYF. The CDR3 region has the DNA TGTGCCAGCAGTGACTTAGCGGGGGGGCAGAGAGATACGCAGTATTTT.

The rearrangement joins TRBV28 to TRBJ1-2; no clear D gene. Germline CDR1 is MDHEN and CDR2 is SYDVKM. The CDR3 is made up of 12 amino acids. Trimming left V 3 bases short and J 4 bases short, with 6 bases between. Here the CDR3 DNA reads TGTGCCAGCAGTTTCACAGTCTATGGCTACACCTTC. This codes for CASSFTVYGYTF.

This clone has a single count. J is TRBJ2-5 and V is TRBV5-1, with 7 nucleotides matching TRBD1. The CDR3 spans 15 residues. V lost 0 bases to trimming and J lost 0 bases; unmatched junction nucleotides: 2. In germline, CDR1 is SGHRS, CDR2 YFSETQ. The CDR3 coding sequence is TGCGCCAGCAGCTTGGGAGGGGGCAACCAAGAGACCCAGTACTTC. Amino acid sequence: CASSLGGGNQETQYF.

The chain joins TRBV19 to TRBJ2-1; possible D gene TRBD2, 6 bases. Germline V gene lookup returns CDR1 LNHDA and CDR2 SQIVND (reference sequence). The CDR3 contains 15 residues. V lost 6 bases and J 6 bases, leaving 18 bases between the germline ends. CDR3 amino acids: CASRNRGTLTNEQFF. CDR3 bases: TGTGCCAGTAGAAACCGGGGGACTTTGACCAATGAGCAGTTCTTC. Full variable domain (rest looked up from reference TRBV19 and TRBJ2-1): DGGITQSPKYLFRKEGQNVTLSCEQNLNHDAMYWYRQDPGQGLRLIYYSQIVNDFQKGDIAEGYSVSREKKESFPLTVTSAQKNPTAFYLCASRNRGTLTNEQFFGPGTRLTVL.

The rearrangement uses TRBV30 and TRBJ2-1; TRBD2 agrees at 9 bases. Germline CDR1 reads GTSNPN; CDR2 reads SVGIG (reference sequence). V shed 2 bases and J 0 bases; nucleotides not matched to a gene: 17. CDR3 length equals 20 residues. Here the CDR3 DNA reads TGTGCCTGGAGTCCCCACGTCATGGCGGGAGGGGTCAGCTCCTACAATGAGCAGTTCTTC. Its translation is CAWSPHVMAGGVSSYNEQFF. The full variable domain, in which reference TRBV30 and TRBJ2-1 provide the parts outside the CDR3, is SQTIHQWPATLVQPVGSPLSLECTVEGTSNPNLYWYRQAAGRGLQLLFYSVGIGQISSEVPQNLSASRPQDRQFILSSKKLLLSDSGFYLCAWSPHVMAGGVSSYNEQFFGPGTRLTVL.

The CDR3 here is CASSLGASTGELFF. The CDR3, as DNA: TGTGCCAGCAGCTTAGGGGCCAGTACCGGGGAGCTGTTTTTT. The chain combines TRBV7-2 with TRBJ2-2; D is unclear. The V and J ends lost 1 base and 5 bases respectively, with 8 bases between them. The CDR3 length is 14 residues. The germline V gene has CDR1 SGHTA and CDR2 FQGNSA.

The CDR3 nucleotides are TGTGCCAGCAGTTACTCGGGCGATCAGCCCCAGCATTTT. The encoded protein is CASSYSGDQPQHF. V is TRBV6-5 and J is TRBJ1-5; D is uncertain. The CDR3 totals 13 residues. The V and J ends lost 0 bases and 5 bases respectively, with 5 bases between them. The germline CDR1 and CDR2 sequences are MNHEY and SVGAGI.

The V gene is TRBV27, the J gene TRBJ2-2; 11 nucleotides agree with TRBD2. The V segment lost 6 bases and the J segment 5 bases; nucleotides outside the gene matches: 5. The CDR3 is made up of 15 amino acids. Looked up from germline, CDR1 is MNHEY and CDR2 is SMNVEV (reference sequence). CDR3: CASSGGTSGTGELFF. CDR3 nucleotides: TGTGCCAGCAGCGGCGGGACTAGCGGAACCGGGGAGCTGTTTTTT.

The rearrangement joins TRBV30 to TRBJ2-5; D perhaps matches TRBD1 (6 bases). The germline V gene encodes CDR1 GTSNPN and CDR2 SVGIG (reference sequence). This CDR3 region has 12 residues. V dropped 0 bases and J dropped 4 bases, with 6 bases sitting between them. In DNA form, the CDR3 reads TGTGCCTGGAGTGTACAGGGAGAGACCCAGTACTTC. Protein product: CAWSVQGETQYF. The entire variable domain, with the rest obtained from reference TRBV30 and TRBJ2-5, is as follows: SQTIHQWPATLVQPVGSPLSLECTVEGTSNPNLYWYRQAAGRGLQLLFYSVGIGQISSEVPQNLSASRPQDRQFILSSKKLLLSDSGFYLCAWSVQGETQYFGPGTRLLVL.

The chain's CDR3 is CASRGQDYEQYF. CDR3 in DNA: TGTGCCAGCCGAGGGCAAGACTACGAGCAGTACTTC. The genes are TRBV6-5 and TRBJ2-7; D perhaps matches TRBD2 (5 bases). The CDR3 contains 12 residues. V lost 8 bases to trimming and J lost 3 bases, with 11 bases between them. Germline assignment: CDR1 MNHEY and CDR2 SVGAGI.

This clone was detected only a few times. This CDR3 is CASSNRGSEAFF. The DNA for the CDR3 is TGTGCCAGCAGCAACAGGGGGTCTGAAGCTTTCTTT. The chain employs TRBV7-6 and TRBJ1-1, with 8 bases lining up with TRBD1. Trimming at V came to 5 bases and at J to 6 bases, leaving 2 bases not matched to a gene. The V gene's germline CDR1 is SGHVS and CDR2 FNYEAQ. CDR3 length: 12 amino acids.